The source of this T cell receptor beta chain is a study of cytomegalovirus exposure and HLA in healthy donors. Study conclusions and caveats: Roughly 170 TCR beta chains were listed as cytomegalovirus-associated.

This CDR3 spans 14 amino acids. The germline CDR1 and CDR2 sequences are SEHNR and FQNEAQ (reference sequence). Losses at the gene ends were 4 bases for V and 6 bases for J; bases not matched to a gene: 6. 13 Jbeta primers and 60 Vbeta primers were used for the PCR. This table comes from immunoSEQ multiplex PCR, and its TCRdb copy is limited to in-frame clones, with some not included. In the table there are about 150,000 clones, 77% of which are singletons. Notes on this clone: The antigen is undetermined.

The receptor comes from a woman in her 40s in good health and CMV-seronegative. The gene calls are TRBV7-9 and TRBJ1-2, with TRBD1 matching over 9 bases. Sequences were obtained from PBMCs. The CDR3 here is CASSSTQGAHGYTF. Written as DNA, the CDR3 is TGTGCCAGCAGCTCGACACAGGGGGCTCATGGCTACACCTTC.